These 15 T cell receptor beta chains came from one sample sequenced in a study of T cell changes during pregnancy in multiple sclerosis. Produced via immunoSEQ multiplex PCR; TCRdb's table is partial and in-frame only. The sample includes 12,000 or so clones, 84% seen only once; the top ten take approximately 10%. The specimen was CD8+ T cells from peripheral blood mononuclear cells, collected after pregnancy. These receptors all stem from a female donor in good health, enrolled as a control in a pregnancy study.

The chain joins TRBV4-3 to TRBJ2-2; TRBD2 might be the D (5 bases). In germline, CDR1 is LGHNA, CDR2 YSLEER. This CDR3 has 16 amino acids. Trimming cost V 1 base and J 3 bases, with 12 bases left between them. CDR3 bases: TGCGCCAGCAGCCAAGGGGGAGACCTTCACACCGGGGAGCTGTTTTTT. Residues: CASSQGGDLHTGELFF.

This clone appeared once. The rearrangement uses TRBV19 and TRBJ2-1, with D possibly TRBD2 on 5 matching bases. Germline V gene sequence: CDR1 LNHDA, CDR2 SQIVND (reference sequence). This CDR3 has 15 residues. The ends were cut back, 3 bases at V and 6 bases at J, with 15 bases in the middle. CDR3 nucleotide sequence: TGTGCCAGTAGTATCGCGAGTAATGCGGGCAATGAGCAGTTCTTC. Translated, it gives CASSIASNAGNEQFF.

In DNA, the CDR3 is TGTGCCAGCAGGCCTCAAGCGGGGCCCCCAGAGACCCAGTACTTC. Residues: CASRPQAGPPETQYF. The genes are TRBV7-9 and TRBJ2-5, with 7 bases lining up with TRBD2. V shed 6 bases and J 4 bases; nucleotides not matched to a gene: 11. The CDR3 is 15 amino acids. The V gene's germline CDR1 is SEHNR and CDR2 FQNEAQ (reference sequence).

This sequence joins TRBV15 and TRBJ2-2; 7 bases map to TRBD1. Trimming removed 7 bases from V and 5 bases from J; junction bases left unmatched: 7. The V gene's germline CDR1 is LNHNV and CDR2 YYDKDF (reference sequence). This CDR3 has 14 amino acids. The CDR3: CATTTGTWTGELFF. CDR3 DNA sequence: TGTGCCACCACGACAGGGACGTGGACCGGGGAGCTGTTTTTT.

In this sample, this clone turned up a few times. The chain links TRBV6-1 to TRBJ1-4, with D possibly TRBD1 on 6 matching bases. This CDR3 has 17 residues. The germline gives CDR1 MNHNS, CDR2 SASEGT. Trimming pared 0 bases from V and 4 bases from J, leaving 15 bases between. The CDR3 DNA follows: TGTGCCAGCAGTGAAGCGCTTAGGGGACACCTTAATGAAAAACTGTTTTTT. Translated, it gives CASSEALRGHLNEKLFF.

The chain recombines TRBV7-3 with TRBJ1-2, with 9 bases aligning to TRBD1. After removal of 4 bases from V and 3 bases from J, the junction contained 9 bases not matched to a gene. The CDR3 spans 16 residues. Germline V lookup: CDR1 SGHTA, CDR2 FQGTGA. CDR3: CASSSAPTGGDYGYTF. CDR3 DNA sequence: TGTGCCAGCAGCTCAGCCCCGACAGGGGGTGACTATGGCTACACCTTC.

The chain combines TRBV7-9 with TRBJ1-3; D gene ambiguous. This CDR3 comprises 15 residues. The germline V gene has CDR1 SEHNR and CDR2 FQNEAQ (reference sequence). Trimming took 8 bases from V and 3 from J, leaving 17 bases between them. CDR3: CASGWPLFFGNTIYF. The DNA for the CDR3 is TGTGCCAGCGGCTGGCCTTTGTTTTTTGGAAACACCATATATTTT.

Worth noting for this clone: At one boundary the junction diverges from the germline segment, which might be a read error. The chain couples TRBV28 to TRBJ2-7, with D possibly matching TRBD1 (6 bases). The CDR3 spans 13 residues. CDR1 and CDR2 (germline): MDHEN, SYDVKM. The CDR3 nucleotides are TGTGCCAGCATCGAGGGGACACTTTACGAGCAGTGCTTC. Residues: CASIEGTLYEQCF.

V and J are TRBV27 and TRBJ2-7; TRBD1 matches at 11 bases. CDR3 length equals 14 residues. Per the germline V gene, CDR1 is MNHEY and CDR2 is SMNVEV (reference sequence). The V gene end was trimmed by 6 bases and the J gene end by 2 bases; junction bases not matched to a gene: 3. In nucleotides, the CDR3 is TGTGCCAGCAGGGGGACAGGGGGACCCTACGAGCAGTACTTC. Residues: CASRGTGGPYEQYF.

The rearrangement uses TRBV7-8 and TRBJ2-1, with a tentative D call TRBD2 (5 bases). Trimming pared 7 bases from V and 2 bases from J, leaving 18 bases between. There are 16 residues in the CDR3. Germline assignment: CDR1 SGHVS and CDR2 FQNEAQ. CDR3 residues: CASTQLNRGTYNEQFF. CDR3 nucleotide sequence: TGTGCCAGCACCCAACTAAATCGGGGTACCTACAATGAGCAGTTCTTC.

The J gene is TRBJ2-1, the V gene TRBV27; 11 bases are a match to TRBD2. With 1 base clipped from V and 6 bases from J, the junction kept 11 bases outside the gene matches. Germline V gene data show CDR1 as MNHEY and CDR2 as SMNVEV (reference sequence). The CDR3 extends over 18 amino acids. The CDR3 loop reads CASSLWNSGRALGNEQFF. For the CDR3, the DNA is TGTGCCAGCAGTTTATGGAATAGCGGGAGGGCCCTTGGCAATGAGCAGTTCTTC.

The J gene is TRBJ2-7, the V gene TRBV7-9; D is ambiguous. The CDR3 is made up of 12 amino acids. Deletions cut 6 bases from V and 2 bases from J, with 8 bases between. Germline CDR1 and CDR2: SEHNR and FQNEAQ (reference sequence). CDR3 DNA: TGTGCCAGCAGGCCTGGCACCTACGAGCAGTACTTC. The encoded protein is CASRPGTYEQYF.

The genes are TRBV27 and TRBJ1-2; 7 positions match TRBD1. CDR1 MNHEY and CDR2 SMNVEV come from the germline V gene (reference sequence). J gave up 5 bases and V 0 bases, and 9 bases lay outside the gene matches. The CDR3 extends over 16 amino acids. Written as DNA, the CDR3 is TGTGCCAGCAGTTTATCCCACCCAGGGGGGCGGTATGGCTACACCTTC. Translated, it gives CASSLSHPGGRYGYTF.

In its sample, this clone is medium-sized. This chain connects TRBV5-1 to TRBJ2-1, with D possibly being TRBD1 (5 bases). V was cut by 7 bases and J by 2 bases, with 13 bases left in between. CDR1 and CDR2 (germline): SGHRS, YFSETQ. The CDR3 sequence is 14 residues long. The CDR3 here is CASSEAGPYNEQFF. The CDR3 nucleotides are TGCGCCAGCTCAGAGGCAGGGCCCTACAATGAGCAGTTCTTC.

The chain joins TRBV2 to TRBJ2-7, with a weak D call TRBD1 (6 bases). Trimming removed 6 bases from V and 1 base from J, with 7 bases in between. Germline-derived CDR1 and CDR2 are SNHLY and FYNNEI. CDR3 size: 12 residues. Here the CDR3 DNA reads TGTGCCAGCAGACAGGGTTCCTACGAGCAGTACTTC. It yields the protein CASRQGSYEQYF. Drawing the rest from reference TRBV2 and TRBJ2-7, the complete variable domain is EPEVTQTPSHQVTQMGQEVILRCVPISNHLYFYWYRQILGQKVEFLVSFYNNEISEKSEIFDDQFSVERPDGSNFTLKIRSTKLEDSAMYFCASRQGSYEQYFGPGTRLTVT.